This is a list of T cell receptor beta chains from one sample in a study of blood T cell repertoires in COVID-19. Using immunoSEQ multiplex PCR, the repertoire was profiled, and TCRdb retains in-frame clones only, with some absent. Found here are over 150,000 clones, around four fifths of them singletons; the top ten hold around 7.9%. Sequencing used PBMCs or T cells enriched from blood (not recorded which). The source of these receptors is a man aged 45-60 years who had recovered from COVID-19. CDR3s include the opening cysteine and the closing phenylalanine or tryptophan. Fields, in order: J gene, D gene, V gene, clone size, CDR3 DNA, CDR3 protein. The D gene is left open where the match is weak. Clone size is given for some rows only: seen once, a few or many times, or a class if the clone is expanded.

TRBJ1-1	TRBD1	TRBV7-9	-	TGTGCCAGCAGCCCGACGGGACAGATATTGAACACTGAAGCTTTCTTT	CASSPTGQILNTEAFF
TRBJ1-2	TRBD1	TRBV6-1	-	TGTGCCAGCAGTGAACCCGAGGGACAGACGGGGCTTGATGGCTACACCTTC	CASSEPEGQTGLDGYTF
TRBJ1-3	-	TRBV5-1	-	TGCGCCAGCAGCTCCCAGGGATCTGGAAACACCATATATTTT	CASSSQGSGNTIYF
TRBJ2-1	TRBD2	TRBV6-2/TRBV6-3	once	TGTGCCAGCAGTTACTCGGGACTAGCGGGGACCCTCTCCTACAATGAGCAGTTCTTC	CASSYSGLAGTLSYNEQFF
TRBJ1-1	-	TRBV7-3	-	TGTGCCAGCAGCGCCCAAGGCCGGGGCACTGAAGCTTTCTTT	CASSAQGRGTEAFF
TRBJ2-7	TRBD1	TRBV13	few	TGTGCCAGCAGCTTAGGCGGGGACAGGGGGTCAGGTGAGCAGTACTTC	CASSLGGDRGSGEQYF
TRBJ1-2	-	TRBV19	few	TGTGCCAGTAGAGCAGAACAGGGTACGACTTCGGGATTTAACTATGGCTACACCTTC	CASRAEQGTTSGFNYGYTF
TRBJ1-2	TRBD1	TRBV7-2	-	TGTGCCAGCACCTTGTCAGGGGGCGCGGGCGGCTACACCTTC	CASTLSGGAGGYTF
TRBJ1-1	TRBD1	TRBV3-1/TRBV3-2	-	TGTGCCAGCAGCCAAGATTACAGGGGAAGTCCTGAAGCTTTCTTT	CASSQDYRGSPEAFF
TRBJ2-5	TRBD2	TRBV5-1	-	TGCGCCAGCAGCGCTCTAGCGGGGGGAGAGACCCAGTACTTC	CASSALAGGETQYF
TRBJ2-6	-	TRBV21-1	-	TGTGCCAGCAGCAAAGGGTACGGACTTTTCAACTCTGGGGCCAACGTCCTGACTTTC	CASSKGYGLFNSGANVLTF
TRBJ2-5	TRBD2	TRBV7-3	-	TGTGCCAGCAGCCTCGGACTAGCGGGGGGCGGGTACCAAGAGACCCAGTACTTC	CASSLGLAGGGYQETQYF
TRBJ1-3	-	TRBV18	-	TGTGCCAGCTCACCACCTCAGGGGCTTTATGGAAACACCATATATTTT	CASSPPQGLYGNTIYF
TRBJ2-1	-	TRBV21-1	-	TGTGCCAGCAGCATGAGGGTTTACAATGAGCAGTTCTTC	CASSMRVYNEQFF
TRBJ1-5	-	TRBV7-8	-	TGTGCCAGCGTTCCATCCCCAGGGAATCGGTGGTTTGACAATCAGCCCCAGCATTTT	CASVPSPGNRWFDNQPQHF
TRBJ1-1	-	TRBV10-3	-	TGTGCCATCAGTGAGTCGCAGACGGACACTGCTTTCTTT	CAISESQTDTAFF
TRBJ2-3	-	TRBV9	-	TGTGCCAGCAGCGTAGGTATCGGGGACACAGATACGCAGTATTTT	CASSVGIGDTDTQYF
TRBJ1-2	TRBD1	TRBV29-1	few	TGCAGCGACACCGGGACAGGGAAATCATTCACCTTC	CSDTGTGKSFTF